The 25 T cell receptor beta chains presented below share a single source sample, sequenced in a study of shared clonotypes between healthy human individuals. The method was immunoSEQ multiplex PCR; TCRdb's version includes in-frame clones alone and lacks a portion of them. The repertoire consists of roughly 2.6 million clones, with just over 90% occurring once and the leading ten covering roughly 0.14%. Sequencing used naive CD4+ T cells sorted from blood. Subset described: CD45RA+ positively selected. The receptors originated from a man between 18 and 35 years old in good health.

This clone has a single count. One end of the junction does not line up with germline, which may come from a read error. The chain carries TRBV6-6 and TRBJ2-5; 7 nucleotides agree with TRBD2. The CDR3 covers 15 residues. Germline V gives CDR1 MNHNY, CDR2 SVGAGI (reference sequence). CDR3 loop: CASSFTTTDPGGGNF. For the CDR3, the DNA is TGTGCCAGCAGTTTTACTACTACGGACCCGGGGGGAGGCAACTTC.

The rearrangement uses TRBV11-2 and TRBJ2-5, with D tentatively TRBD1 (6 bases). V dropped 5 bases and J dropped 4 bases, with 11 bases sitting between them. CDR1 and CDR2 (germline): SGHAT, FQNNGV. The CDR3 runs to 13 residues. CDR3 nucleotides: TGTGCCAGCAGCCAGGACAGACCAGAGACCCAGTACTTC. It translates to CASSQDRPETQYF.

This clone was observed a handful of times. Other DNA sequences from this sample encode an identical CDR3 as well. V is TRBV9 and J is TRBJ1-3; no clear D gene. Germline CDR1 is SGDLS and CDR2 is YYNGEE. Trimming left V 0 bases short and J 0 bases short, with 10 bases between. CDR3 length equals 16 residues. CDR3: CASSVGLLDSGNTIYF. The CDR3 bases are TGTGCCAGCAGCGTAGGGCTCCTTGACTCTGGAAACACCATATATTTT.

The chain couples TRBV10-2 to TRBJ2-7, with 11 nucleotides matching TRBD2. With V trimmed by 5 bases and J by 6 bases, 3 bases remained unmatched. The CDR3 spans 13 residues. In germline, CDR1 is WSHSY, CDR2 SAAADI. CDR3 nucleotide sequence: TGCGCCAGCAGTACTAGCGGGAGTCCCGAGCAGTACTTC. This sequence encodes CASSTSGSPEQYF.

Regarding this clone: The same CDR3 also results from other DNA sequences found in this sample. The chain combines TRBV30 with TRBJ1-2; 7 nucleotides line up with TRBD1. Germline CDR1 reads GTSNPN; CDR2 reads SVGIG (reference sequence). The CDR3 has 15 amino acids. V lost 0 bases and J lost 3; bases outside the gene matches: 7. DNA for the CDR3: TGTGCCTGGAGTGTACGAGTCAGGGGGGACTATGGCTACACCTTC. The encoded protein is CAWSVRVRGDYGYTF.

The V call is TRBV2, the J call TRBJ1-5, with 11 bases fitting TRBD1. The CDR3 sequence is 13 residues long. Germline V CDR1 and CDR2: SNHLY, FYNNEI. V was pared by 8 bases and J by 6 bases, with 3 bases of the junction left unmatched. CDR3 region: CASRDRGIQPQHF. CDR3 DNA: TGTGCCAGCCGGGACAGGGGGATTCAGCCCCAGCATTTT.

As to this clone: The sample carries other DNA sequences with the same CDR3. This sequence joins TRBV5-4 and TRBJ2-7; D is ambiguous. This CDR3 is 11 amino acids long. Trimming took off 3 bases at V and 4 bases at J, with 5 bases between the two ends. Germline CDR1 reads SGHNT; CDR2 reads YYREEE (reference sequence). Here the CDR3 DNA reads TGTGCCAGCAGCTCTCTATACGAGCAGTACTTC. Protein product: CASSSLYEQYF.

The chain joins TRBV7-2 to TRBJ1-2; a possible D gene is TRBD1 (6 bases). Germline lookup yields CDR1 SGHTA and CDR2 FQGNSA. This CDR3 has 14 amino acids. Trimming pared 1 base from V and 4 bases from J, leaving 10 bases between. The DNA of the CDR3 is TGTGCCAGCAGCTTAGACAAGGGGGGCTATGGCTACACCTTC. Translating it yields CASSLDKGGYGYTF. The entire variable domain, with the rest obtained from reference TRBV7-2 and TRBJ1-2, is as follows: GAGVSQSPSNKVTEKGKDVELRCDPISGHTALYWYRQSLGQGLEFLIYFQGNSAPDKSGLPSDRFSAERTGGSVSTLTIQRTQQEDSAVYLCASSLDKGGYGYTFGSGTRLTVV.

This chain joins TRBV6-8 and TRBJ1-5; no clear D gene. The V end was cut by 4 bases, the J end by 0 bases, with 16 bases between. This CDR3 region has 17 residues. Per the germline V gene, CDR1 is MNHGY and CDR2 is SAAAGT. CDR3 sequence reads: CASSSPFRFNSNQPQHF. CDR3 coding DNA: TGTGCCAGCAGTTCTCCCTTCCGGTTCAATAGCAATCAGCCCCAGCATTTT.

This chain links TRBV28 with TRBJ2-7, with TRBD2 identical over 11 bases. This CDR3 contains 16 residues. Germline V lookup: CDR1 MDHEN, CDR2 SYDVKM. Germline trimming cut 6 bases from V and 2 bases from J; bases unmatched to any gene: 9. Here the CDR3 reads CASRLLGTSGPYEQYF. CDR3 DNA: TGTGCCAGCAGATTACTGGGGACTAGCGGACCCTACGAGCAGTACTTC.

This chain uses TRBV27 with TRBJ2-3; TRBD1 agrees at 8 bases. Germline V CDR1 and CDR2: MNHEY, SMNVEV (reference sequence). With V trimmed by 9 bases and J by 2 bases, 7 bases remained unmatched. CDR3 length: 14 amino acids. The CDR3 DNA reads TGTGCCAGTAGGGACAGGCCCTTCACAGATACGCAGTATTTT. Its protein is CASRDRPFTDTQYF.

The CDR3 here is CASSKGDMGQGASSYNSPLHF. The CDR3 nucleotides read TGTGCCAGCAGCAAAGGAGATATGGGACAGGGGGCGAGCTCCTATAATTCACCCCTCCACTTT. The rearrangement joins TRBV21-1 to TRBJ1-6; the table gives TRBD1 as D, unverified against the DNA. TRBV21-1 is a pseudogene segment. The CDR3 is made up of 21 amino acids.

V gene TRBV9 combines with J gene TRBJ1-3; D not certain. The V gene's germline CDR1 is SGDLS and CDR2 YYNGEE. V gave up 0 bases and J gave up 4 bases, with 14 bases separating them. The CDR3 is made up of 16 amino acids. CDR3 sequence: CASSVESGYYGNTIYF. In nucleotides, the CDR3 is TGTGCCAGCAGCGTAGAGTCTGGGTACTACGGAAACACCATATATTTT.

V and J are TRBV25-1 and TRBJ2-5, with 8 bases fitting TRBD2. In germline, CDR1 is MGHDK, CDR2 SYGVNS. The V segment lost 3 bases and the J segment 4 bases; nucleotides outside the gene matches: 13. This CDR3 spans 17 amino acids. The CDR3 here is CASSDESRGLVPETQYF. The CDR3 region has the DNA TGTGCCAGCAGTGATGAATCCAGGGGACTAGTCCCAGAGACCCAGTACTTC.

This clone was detected only once. The chain uses TRBV7-3 and TRBJ1-2, with D perhaps matching TRBD1 (5 bases). Trimming shortened V by 5 bases and J by 7 bases, and 17 bases separated the two germline ends. Germline V CDR1 and CDR2: SGHTA, FQGTGA. The CDR3 has 14 amino acids. The CDR3 DNA is TGTGCCAGCAGCCCAAACACCGGACAATCTGGCTACACCTTC. Amino acids: CASSPNTGQSGYTF.

The genes are TRBV10-3 and TRBJ2-7, with D perhaps given as TRBD1 or TRBD2 (5 bases each). Trimming removed 10 bases from V and 6 bases from J, with 16 bases in between. The germline V gene encodes CDR1 ENHRY and CDR2 SYGVKD. CDR3 size: 12 residues. The CDR3, as DNA: TGTGCCACCCGTAACGGGGCTGGCGAGCAGTACTTC. The encoded protein is CATRNGAGEQYF.

The rearrangement links TRBV6-1 to TRBJ2-7; D is uncertain. CDR3 size: 14 residues. Germline values: CDR1 MNHNS, CDR2 SASEGT. Trimming took 2 bases from V and 1 from J, leaving 9 bases between them. CDR3: CASSELVGSYEQYF. The DNA of the CDR3 is TGTGCCAGCAGTGAACTTGTGGGGTCCTACGAGCAGTACTTC.

The chain employs TRBV15 and TRBJ1-4; 7 positions match TRBD1. The CDR3 spans 16 residues. Germline CDR1 and CDR2: LNHNV and YYDKDF (reference sequence). Losses at the gene ends were 4 bases for V and 0 bases for J; bases not matched to a gene: 5. This CDR3 reads CATSTDRDATNEKLFF. Here the CDR3 DNA reads TGTGCCACCAGCACCGACAGGGATGCAACTAATGAAAAACTGTTTTTT.

V usage is TRBV5-6 and J usage is TRBJ1-2, with a possible D match to TRBD1 (6 bases). CDR1 and CDR2 from the germline V gene are SGHDT and YYEEEE. There are 13 residues in the CDR3. V was cut by 0 bases and J by 8 bases, with 11 bases left in between. CDR3 amino acids: CASSLVGGEGYTF. Here the CDR3 DNA reads TGTGCCAGCAGCTTGGTGGGGGGCGAAGGCTACACCTTC.

The J gene is TRBJ1-5, the V gene TRBV2, with D possibly being TRBD1 (6 bases). The CDR3 contains 14 residues. Deletions cut 6 bases from V and 8 bases from J, with 17 bases between. Germline values: CDR1 SNHLY, CDR2 FYNNEI. The chain's CDR3 is CASSVTGLEKPQHF. DNA of the CDR3: TGTGCCAGCAGCGTGACAGGACTTGAAAAGCCCCAGCATTTT.

The chain is built from TRBV27 and TRBJ1-2; unclear D gene. V lost 1 base to trimming and J lost 4 bases, with 13 bases between them. Germline values: CDR1 MNHEY, CDR2 SMNVEV (reference sequence). The CDR3 consists of 15 residues. This CDR3 reads CASSLFAGSAYGYTF. For the CDR3, the DNA is TGTGCCAGCAGTTTATTTGCAGGTTCGGCCTATGGCTACACCTTC.

This chain connects TRBV19 to TRBJ2-3; D unclear. CDR1 and CDR2 (germline): LNHDA, SQIVND (reference sequence). V gave up 0 bases and J gave up 6 bases, with 7 bases separating them. This CDR3 comprises 13 residues. CDR3 amino acids: CASSIDPRDTQYF. Written as DNA, the CDR3 is TGTGCCAGTAGTATAGATCCCAGGGATACGCAGTATTTT. Using reference TRBV19 and TRBJ2-3 for the parts outside the CDR3, the full variable domain is DGGITQSPKYLFRKEGQNVTLSCEQNLNHDAMYWYRQDPGQGLRLIYYSQIVNDFQKGDIAEGYSVSREKKESFPLTVTSAQKNPTAFYLCASSIDPRDTQYFGPGTRLTVL.

This clone was seen a few times. The V and J genes are TRBV19 and TRBJ1-6; D is uncertain. Trimming shortened V by 9 bases and J by 10 bases, and 16 bases separated the two germline ends. Germline-derived CDR1 and CDR2 are LNHDA and SQIVND (reference sequence). CDR3 length equals 13 residues. DNA of the CDR3: TGTGCCAGGGTCCTGGATTGGAGCTCACCCCTCCACTTT. Protein: CARVLDWSSPLHF. Combining the CDR3 with reference TRBV19 and TRBJ1-6 gives the whole variable domain DGGITQSPKYLFRKEGQNVTLSCEQNLNHDAMYWYRQDPGQGLRLIYYSQIVNDFQKGDIAEGYSVSREKKESFPLTVTSAQKNPTAFYLCARVLDWSSPLHFGNGTRLTVT.

The genes are TRBV11-3 and TRBJ2-3; D might be TRBD1 (7 bases). The V end lost 5 bases, the J end lost 0 bases, and 9 bases lay between the germline ends. The germline V gene has CDR1 SGHNT and CDR2 YENEEA. This CDR3 comprises 14 residues. In nucleotides, the CDR3 is TGTGCCAGCAGCCAGGGGGGAAGCACAGATACGCAGTATTTT. Amino acids: CASSQGGSTDTQYF.

This chain links TRBV5-4 with TRBJ2-7, with TRBD1 as a possible D gene (6 bases). Germline CDR1 and CDR2: SGHNT and YYREEE (reference sequence). With 1 base removed from V and 2 bases from J, the gap between germline ends came to 13 bases. The CDR3 is 15 amino acids. CDR3 in amino acids: CASSLSGVGPYEQYF. In nucleotides, the CDR3 is TGTGCCAGCAGCTTGTCAGGGGTAGGTCCCTACGAGCAGTACTTC. The whole variable domain, filled in from reference TRBV5-4 and TRBJ2-7, reads ETGVTQSPTHLIKTRGQQVTLRCSSQSGHNTVSWYQQALGQGPQFIFQYYREEENGRGNFPPRFSGLQFPNYSSELNVNALELDDSALYLCASSLSGVGPYEQYFGPGTRLTVT.